The 11 T cell receptor beta chains listed next were all sequenced from one sample in a study of beta chain features in type 1 diabetes. Every bit of the isolated RNA underwent reverse transcription, so sequencing read expressed TCRB transcripts. TCRdb keeps only in-frame clones here, not all; method: immunoSEQ multiplex PCR. The sample records roughly 610,000 clones, around 15% being singletons. The sequenced material came from naive CD4+ T cells from blood. Every receptor here comes from a man aged 18 to 29 in good health.

The table lists this clone with a few counts. The chain has TRBV11-2 and TRBJ1-1; no clear D. CDR3 size: 11 residues. Germline V lookup: CDR1 SGHAT, CDR2 FQNNGV. V lost 5 bases to trimming and J lost 7 bases, with 8 bases between them. This CDR3 reads CASSPWVEAFF. The CDR3 coding sequence is TGTGCCAGCAGCCCGTGGGTTGAAGCTTTCTTT.

This clone was seen only a few times. The chain joins TRBV9 to TRBJ2-7; D is uncertain. Trimming stripped 1 base from V and 4 bases from J, with 12 bases between. The CDR3 totals 14 residues. Germline assignment: CDR1 SGDLS and CDR2 YYNGEE. The CDR3 sequence is CASSVSPDKYEQYF. CDR3 DNA sequence: TGTGCCAGCAGCGTAAGCCCAGACAAATACGAGCAGTACTTC.

There are a few counts of this clone. At one boundary the junction diverges from the germline segment, which might be a read error. The V call is TRBV7-9, the J call TRBJ2-2; the D call may be TRBD1 or TRBD2 (5 bases each). From germline, CDR1 is SEHNR and CDR2 FQNEAQ (reference sequence). This CDR3 has 14 residues. The CDR3 spells CASTLMGTTGELFF. The CDR3 DNA sequence: TGTGCCAGCACCTTAATGGGGACCACAGGGGAGCTGTTTTTT.

This clone came up a few times. The J gene is TRBJ2-1, the V gene TRBV7-2, with TRBD2 as a possible D gene (6 bases). Germline lookup yields CDR1 SGHTA and CDR2 FQGNSA. This CDR3 has 16 residues. V was cut by 5 bases and J by 8 bases, with 22 bases left in between. CDR3 in amino acids: CASSQGRSREWDEQFF. CDR3 DNA sequence: TGTGCCAGCAGCCAGGGACGTAGCCGGGAGTGGGATGAGCAGTTCTTC. The whole variable domain, filled in from reference TRBV7-2 and TRBJ2-1, reads GAGVSQSPSNKVTEKGKDVELRCDPISGHTALYWYRQSLGQGLEFLIYFQGNSAPDKSGLPSDRFSAERTGGSVSTLTIQRTQQEDSAVYLCASSQGRSREWDEQFFGPGTRLTVL.

This clone was picked up a small number of times. The gene calls are TRBV4-1 and TRBJ1-5; D possibly corresponds to TRBD1 (5 bases). With 3 bases removed from V and 9 bases from J, the gap between germline ends came to 9 bases. The CDR3 contains 12 residues. The germline V gene encodes CDR1 MGHRA and CDR2 YSYEKL. The CDR3 nucleotides read TGCGCCAGCAGCCAGCCCCAGGGGCCCCAGCATTTT. Translated: CASSQPQGPQHF.

The DNA of the CDR3 is TGTGCCAGCATCGACAGGGGTAACTATGGCTACACCTTC. Its translation: CASIDRGNYGYTF. This chain uses TRBV28 with TRBJ1-2; 8 bases are a match to TRBD1. After removal of 7 bases from V and 1 base from J, the junction contained 2 bases not matched to a gene. This CDR3 has 13 amino acids. The germline CDR1 and CDR2 sequences are MDHEN and SYDVKM.

This chain links TRBV9 with TRBJ1-5, with D perhaps matching TRBD1 (6 bases). Per the germline V gene, CDR1 is SGDLS and CDR2 is YYNGEE. The CDR3 consists of 15 residues. Trimming pared 4 bases from V and 2 bases from J, leaving 13 bases between. CDR3 nucleotides: TGTGCCAGCAGCTCGGGGGGGCTGGGCAATCAGCCCCAGCATTTT. It codes for CASSSGGLGNQPQHF.

This clone occurred once. The chain's CDR3 is CASSGTGAYEQYF. CDR3 DNA: TGTGCCAGTTCCGGGACAGGAGCCTACGAGCAGTACTTC. The chain recombines TRBV19 with TRBJ2-7; 8 bases agree with TRBD1. Germline values: CDR1 LNHDA, CDR2 SQIVND (reference sequence). CDR3 length: 13 residues. The V gene end was trimmed by 8 bases and the J gene end by 2 bases; junction bases not matched to a gene: 5.

The J gene is TRBJ2-1, the V gene TRBV30; 9 nucleotides match TRBD1. V lost 0 bases, J lost 8 bases, and 17 bases stayed unmatched. The CDR3 extends over 18 amino acids. In germline, CDR1 is GTSNPN, CDR2 SVGIG (reference sequence). The CDR3 DNA sequence: TGTGCCTGGAGTGTACTCCTTCTCCGGGACAGGGCAAGCGATGAGCAGTTCTTC. Translated: CAWSVLLLRDRASDEQFF. The full variable domain, with the rest looked up from reference TRBV30 and TRBJ2-1, is SQTIHQWPATLVQPVGSPLSLECTVEGTSNPNLYWYRQAAGRGLQLLFYSVGIGQISSEVPQNLSASRPQDRQFILSSKKLLLSDSGFYLCAWSVLLLRDRASDEQFFGPGTRLTVL.

This clone has only a few counts. This chain joins TRBV6-6 and TRBJ1-2, with TRBD1 identical over 10 bases. The V gene end was trimmed by 5 bases and the J gene end by 8 bases; junction bases not matched to a gene: 5. In germline, CDR1 is MNHNY, CDR2 SVGAGI (reference sequence). CDR3 size: 13 residues. CDR3 DNA sequence: TGTGCCAGCAGTCCCGACAGGGGGCAAGGCTACACCTTC. Its translation: CASSPDRGQGYTF.

The chain has TRBV29-1 and TRBJ2-2; 9 positions match TRBD1. Germline CDR1 reads SQVTM; CDR2 reads ANQGSEA. The J segment lost 1 base and the V segment lost 0 bases, leaving 3 bases of the junction unmatched. The CDR3 has 16 amino acids. CDR3 nucleotides: TGCAGCGTTGAAGATCGACAGGGGGGGAACACCGGGGAGCTGTTTTTT. This encodes CSVEDRQGGNTGELFF.